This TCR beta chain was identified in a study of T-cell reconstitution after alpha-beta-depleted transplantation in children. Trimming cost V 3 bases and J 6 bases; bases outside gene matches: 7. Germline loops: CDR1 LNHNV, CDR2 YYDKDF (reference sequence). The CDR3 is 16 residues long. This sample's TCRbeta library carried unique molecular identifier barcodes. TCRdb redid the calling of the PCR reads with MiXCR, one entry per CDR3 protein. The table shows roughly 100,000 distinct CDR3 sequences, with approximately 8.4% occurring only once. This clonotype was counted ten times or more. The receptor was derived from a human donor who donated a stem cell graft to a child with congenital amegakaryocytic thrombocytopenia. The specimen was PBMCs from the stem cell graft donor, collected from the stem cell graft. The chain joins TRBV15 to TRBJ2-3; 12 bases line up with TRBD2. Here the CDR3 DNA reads TGTGCCACCAGCAGTCCTAGCGGGGGGGACATGGATACGCAGTATTTT. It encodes CATSSPSGGDMDTQYF.